This TCR beta chain appears in the sequencing data of a study of T cell responses to AZD1222 COVID-19 vaccine. About this clone itself: The same CDR3 arises from other DNA sequences in this sample as well.

Only in-frame clones appear in the TCRdb table, and some are missing; sequencing was by immunoSEQ multiplex PCR. The data hold 90,000 to 120,000 clones, with 89% observed a single time. This CDR3 has 13 residues. Germline CDR1 and CDR2: MNHEY and SMNVEV (reference sequence). Trimming shortened V by 2 bases and J by 3 bases, and 7 bases separated the two germline ends. The chain is built from TRBV27 and TRBJ1-2; D not certain. The sample here was peripheral blood, taken on day 0 of AZD1222 vaccination. The clonotype was recovered from an adult in good health. CDR3 in amino acids: CASSLNGHYGYTF. Here the CDR3 DNA reads TGTGCCAGCAGTTTAAACGGACACTATGGCTACACCTTC.